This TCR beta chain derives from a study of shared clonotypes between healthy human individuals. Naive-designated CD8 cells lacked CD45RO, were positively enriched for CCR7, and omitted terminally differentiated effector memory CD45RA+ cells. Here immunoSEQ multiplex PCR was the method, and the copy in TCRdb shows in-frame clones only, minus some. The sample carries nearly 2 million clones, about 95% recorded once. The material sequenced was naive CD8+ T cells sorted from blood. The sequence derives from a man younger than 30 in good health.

CDR3 in amino acids: CASSLTRGGGLGEQYF. CDR3 nucleotides: TGTGCCAGCAGTTTGACCCGAGGGGGCGGCCTGGGCGAGCAGTACTTC. The chain uses TRBV28 and TRBJ2-7, with 7 nucleotides matching TRBD1. V shed 3 bases, J shed 6 bases, and the junction held 14 bases outside the gene matches. The CDR3 has 16 amino acids. Germline CDR1 and CDR2: MDHEN and SYDVKM.